This T cell receptor (beta chain) was captured by sequencing in a study of cytomegalovirus exposure and HLA in healthy donors (dated by TCRdb to about 2017). Regarding the research as a whole: The 666 repertoires of the first cohort and the roughly 120 validation repertoires were produced on the same platform, according to a later analysis. The study aimed to test whether signatures of past pathogen exposure could be identified by cataloging public T cell receptors. A separate validation cohort of over 95 different subjects was used in addition to the 666-subject first cohort. To predict cytomegalovirus infection status, the study combined high-throughput TCR immunosequencing, statistical association of individual TCRs with disease status, and machine learning. The investigation overall reported the following: Across donors, most TCR sequences were observed very rarely, whereas some public TCRs were present in many individuals. The classifier was reported to diagnose cytomegalovirus status with high specificity and sensitivity in both the original cohort and the validation cohort. A later analysis lacked HLA typing for the validation cohort, so it scored co-occurrence in that cohort across all 130 or so repertoires. In the study, about 150 TCR beta chains were listed as associated with cytomegalovirus. In a later analysis, TCRs clustered in the first cohort were found to also tend to co-occur in the roughly 130 validation repertoires, with 85% to 95% of cluster scores above 0. According to the authors, the approach could potentially be generalized to other disease states and immunological phenotypes. In vitro tests confirmed that a few of the cytomegalovirus-associated TCR beta chains recognize cytomegalovirus antigens.

The library was generated by the immunoSEQ multiplex PCR assay. In the paper's pipeline: To diagnose cytomegalovirus status from the catalog of TCR beta chain sequences, a statistical classification framework was built. What TCRdb holds here is the immuneACCESS table cut down to in-frame rearrangements. Part of the clones is not present; checked against another copy, under half of the missing clones reflect an unresolved V gene, and the others are unexplained. The V and J calls and the clone size are those of that table, but D and trimming were determined from the DNA. The sample table contains about 98,000 clones; only one count was recorded for roughly 90% of them. Clones ranked in the top ten supply 6.3% of the sample. The junction carries 14 bases between V and J, which are trimmed by 6 bases and 2 bases respectively. Looking up the germline V gene yields CDR1 SNHLY and CDR2 FYNNEI. The CDR3 covers 16 residues, taking in both the cysteine and the phenylalanine. Just CDR3 DNA is preserved here, 48 bases in frame from base 1.

The donors belonged to the validation cohort of over a hundred subjects, which was separate from the 666-subject first cohort. Note on this clone: No cognate antigen has been identified for it. No base qualities exist here, and no much larger clone lies one base off it.

This receptor was taken from a man aged 18 to 29 in good health and CMV-seropositive. The V and J segments used are TRBV2 and TRBJ1-6; the D gene is not confidently resolved. The sample taken for sequencing was PBMCs. The CDR3 region reads CASSSGSEAYNSPLHF. DNA sequence: TGTGCCAGCAGCTCGGGATCTGAGGCCTATAATTCACCCCTCCACTTT.